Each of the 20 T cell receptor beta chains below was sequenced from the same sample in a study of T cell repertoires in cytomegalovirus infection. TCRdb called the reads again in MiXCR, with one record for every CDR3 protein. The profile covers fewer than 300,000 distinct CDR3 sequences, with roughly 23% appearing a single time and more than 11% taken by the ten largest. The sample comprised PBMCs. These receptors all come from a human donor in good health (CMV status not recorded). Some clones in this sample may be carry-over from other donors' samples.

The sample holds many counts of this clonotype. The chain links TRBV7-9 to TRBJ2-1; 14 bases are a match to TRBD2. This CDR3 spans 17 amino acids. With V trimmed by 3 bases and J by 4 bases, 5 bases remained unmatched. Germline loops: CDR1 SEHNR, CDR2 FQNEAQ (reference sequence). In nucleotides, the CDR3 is TGTGCCAGCAGCTTGGGACTAGCGGGAGCGGGGTACAATGAGCAGTTCTTC. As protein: CASSLGLAGAGYNEQFF.

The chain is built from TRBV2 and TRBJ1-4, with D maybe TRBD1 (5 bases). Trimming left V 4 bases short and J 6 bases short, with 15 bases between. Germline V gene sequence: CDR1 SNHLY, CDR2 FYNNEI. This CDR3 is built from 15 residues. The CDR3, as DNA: TGTGCCAGCAGTGCCCAGGGTGGAAGGGATGAAAAACTGTTTTTT. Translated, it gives CASSAQGGRDEKLFF.

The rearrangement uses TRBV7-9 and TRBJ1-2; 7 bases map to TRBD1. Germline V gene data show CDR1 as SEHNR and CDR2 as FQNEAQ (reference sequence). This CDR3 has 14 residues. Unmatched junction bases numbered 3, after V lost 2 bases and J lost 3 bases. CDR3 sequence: CASSLPDRDYGYTF. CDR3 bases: TGTGCCAGCAGCTTACCTGACAGGGACTATGGCTACACCTTC.

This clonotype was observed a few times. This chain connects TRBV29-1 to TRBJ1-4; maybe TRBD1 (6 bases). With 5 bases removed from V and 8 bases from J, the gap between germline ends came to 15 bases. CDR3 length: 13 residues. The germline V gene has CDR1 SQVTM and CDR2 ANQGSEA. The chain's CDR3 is CSVLGRGDEKLFF. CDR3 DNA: TGCAGCGTTCTGGGGAGGGGGGACGAAAAACTGTTTTTT.

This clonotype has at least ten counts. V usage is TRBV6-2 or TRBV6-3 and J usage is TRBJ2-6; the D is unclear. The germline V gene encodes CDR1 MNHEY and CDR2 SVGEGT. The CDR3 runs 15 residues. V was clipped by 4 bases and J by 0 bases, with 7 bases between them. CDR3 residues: CASSFFISGANVLTF. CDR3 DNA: TGTGCCAGCAGTTTCTTCATCTCTGGGGCCAACGTCCTGACTTTC.

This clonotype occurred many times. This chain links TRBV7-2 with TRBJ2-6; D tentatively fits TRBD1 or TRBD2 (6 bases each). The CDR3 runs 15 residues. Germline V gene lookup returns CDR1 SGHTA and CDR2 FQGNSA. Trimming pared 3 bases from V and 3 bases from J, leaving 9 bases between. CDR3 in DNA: TGTGCCAGCAGCTTCAGGGGAGGTGGGGCCAACGTCCTGACTTTC. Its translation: CASSFRGGGANVLTF.

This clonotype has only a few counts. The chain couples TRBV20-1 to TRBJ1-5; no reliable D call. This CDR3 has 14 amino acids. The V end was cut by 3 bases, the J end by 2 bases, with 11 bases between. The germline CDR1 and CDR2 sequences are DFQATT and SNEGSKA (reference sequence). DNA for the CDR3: TGCAGTGCTAGCGTCCAACCGGGCAATCAGCCCCAGCATTTT. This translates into CSASVQPGNQPQHF.

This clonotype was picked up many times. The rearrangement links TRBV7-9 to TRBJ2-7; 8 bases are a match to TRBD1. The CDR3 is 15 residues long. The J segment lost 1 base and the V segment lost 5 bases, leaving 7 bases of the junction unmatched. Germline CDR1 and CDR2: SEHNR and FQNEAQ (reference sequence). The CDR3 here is CASSVGTGRSYEQYF. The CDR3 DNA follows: TGTGCCAGCAGCGTTGGGACAGGACGATCCTACGAGCAGTACTTC.

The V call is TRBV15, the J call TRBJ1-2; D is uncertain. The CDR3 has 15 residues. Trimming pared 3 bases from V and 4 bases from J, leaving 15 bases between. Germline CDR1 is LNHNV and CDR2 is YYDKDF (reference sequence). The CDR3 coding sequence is TGTGCCACCAGCAGCCGCGGAGCCCCCTTCTATGGCTACACCTTC. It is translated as CATSSRGAPFYGYTF.

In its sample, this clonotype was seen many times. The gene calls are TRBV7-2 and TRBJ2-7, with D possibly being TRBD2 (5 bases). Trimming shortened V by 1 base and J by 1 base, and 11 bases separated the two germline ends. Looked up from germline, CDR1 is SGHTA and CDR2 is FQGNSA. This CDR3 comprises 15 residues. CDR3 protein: CASSLDGGSSYEQYF. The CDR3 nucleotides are TGTGCCAGCAGCTTAGACGGCGGGTCTTCCTACGAGCAGTACTTC.

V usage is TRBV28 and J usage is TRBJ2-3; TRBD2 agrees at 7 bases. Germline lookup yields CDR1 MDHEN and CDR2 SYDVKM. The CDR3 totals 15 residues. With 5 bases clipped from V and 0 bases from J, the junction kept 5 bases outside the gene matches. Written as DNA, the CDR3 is TGTGCCAGCAGTGCCGGGACTACCAGCACAGATACGCAGTATTTT. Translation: CASSAGTTSTDTQYF.

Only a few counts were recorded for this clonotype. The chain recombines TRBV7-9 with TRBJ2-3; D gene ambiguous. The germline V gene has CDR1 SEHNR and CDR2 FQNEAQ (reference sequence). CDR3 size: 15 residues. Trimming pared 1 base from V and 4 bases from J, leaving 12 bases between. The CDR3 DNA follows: TGTGCCAGCAGCTTAGGTACCGCTCGGCCAGATACGCAGTATTTT. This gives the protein CASSLGTARPDTQYF. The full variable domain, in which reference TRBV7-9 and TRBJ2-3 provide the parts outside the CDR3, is DTGVSQNPRHKITKRGQNVTFRCDPISEHNRLYWYRQTLGQGPEFLTYFQNEAQLEKSRLLSDRFSAERPKGSFSTLEIQRTEQGDSAMYLCASSLGTARPDTQYFGPGTRLTVL.

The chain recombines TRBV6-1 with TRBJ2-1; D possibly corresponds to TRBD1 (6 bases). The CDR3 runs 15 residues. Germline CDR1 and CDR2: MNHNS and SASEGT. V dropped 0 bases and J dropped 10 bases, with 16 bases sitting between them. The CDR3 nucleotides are TGTGCCAGCAGTGAAGCAGTGGGACAAGTCGGCGAGCAGTTCTTC. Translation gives CASSEAVGQVGEQFF.

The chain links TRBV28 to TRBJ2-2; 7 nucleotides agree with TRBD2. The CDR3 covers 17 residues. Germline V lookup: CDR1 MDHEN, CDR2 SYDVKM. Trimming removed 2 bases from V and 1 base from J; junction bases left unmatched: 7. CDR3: CASSLARASGNTGELFF. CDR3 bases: TGTGCCAGCAGTTTAGCCCGGGCTAGCGGGAACACCGGGGAGCTGTTTTTT.

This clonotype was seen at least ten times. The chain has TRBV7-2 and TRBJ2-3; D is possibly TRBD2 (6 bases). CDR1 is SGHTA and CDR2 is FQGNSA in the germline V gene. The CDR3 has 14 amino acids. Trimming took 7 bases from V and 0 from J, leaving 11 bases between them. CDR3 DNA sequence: TGTGCCAGCAAAAGCGGGTCTAGCACAGATACGCAGTATTTT. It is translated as CASKSGSSTDTQYF.

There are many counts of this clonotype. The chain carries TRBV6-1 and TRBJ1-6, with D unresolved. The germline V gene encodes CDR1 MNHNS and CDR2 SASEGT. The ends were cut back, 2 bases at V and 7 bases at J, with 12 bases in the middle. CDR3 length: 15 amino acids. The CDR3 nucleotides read TGTGCCAGCAGTGAACCTTGGACCTCGAATTCACCCCTCCACTTT. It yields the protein CASSEPWTSNSPLHF.

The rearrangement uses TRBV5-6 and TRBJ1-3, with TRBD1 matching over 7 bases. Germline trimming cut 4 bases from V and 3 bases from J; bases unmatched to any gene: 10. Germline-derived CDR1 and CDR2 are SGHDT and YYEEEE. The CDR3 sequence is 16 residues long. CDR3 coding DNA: TGTGCCAGCAGCATCTGGGACAGAACGCATGGAAACACCATATATTTT. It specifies CASSIWDRTHGNTIYF. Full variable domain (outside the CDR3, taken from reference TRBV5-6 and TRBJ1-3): DAGVTQSPTHLIKTRGQQVTLRCSPKSGHDTVSWYQQALGQGPQFIFQYYEEEERQRGNFPDRFSGHQFPNYSSELNVNALLLGDSALYLCASSIWDRTHGNTIYFGEGSWLTVV.

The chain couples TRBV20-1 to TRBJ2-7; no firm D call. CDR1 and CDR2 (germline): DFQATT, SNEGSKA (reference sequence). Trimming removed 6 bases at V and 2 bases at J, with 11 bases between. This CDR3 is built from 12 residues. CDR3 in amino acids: CSASRVPYEQYF. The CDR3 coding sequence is TGCAGTGCCTCAAGGGTGCCCTACGAGCAGTACTTC.

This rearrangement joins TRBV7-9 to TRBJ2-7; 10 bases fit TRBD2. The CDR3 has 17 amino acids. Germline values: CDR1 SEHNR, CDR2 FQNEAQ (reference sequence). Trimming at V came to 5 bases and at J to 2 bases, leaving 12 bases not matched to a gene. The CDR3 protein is CASSPPAVGLAAYEQYV. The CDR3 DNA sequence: TGTGCCAGCAGCCCCCCCGCTGTAGGACTAGCGGCCTACGAGCAGTACGTC.

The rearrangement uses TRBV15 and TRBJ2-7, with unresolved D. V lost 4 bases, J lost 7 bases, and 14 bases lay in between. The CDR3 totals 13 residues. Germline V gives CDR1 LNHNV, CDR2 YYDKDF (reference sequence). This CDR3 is CATSIPRASEQYF. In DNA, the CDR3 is TGTGCCACCAGCATCCCTAGGGCGAGTGAGCAGTACTTC.